This T cell receptor (beta chain) comes out of a study of blood T cell repertoires in COVID-19. Looking at the study overall: Some COVID-19 samples were acute and others convalescent; all came from the United States, Italy and Spain. Sources were T cells, B-cell-depleted T cells, or PBMCs; the material itself was cDNA or gDNA.

V trimming: 0 bases; J trimming: 12 bases; junction bases outside the gene matches: 10. CDR3 length equals 15 residues. Looked up from germline, CDR1 is MNHEY and CDR2 is SVGAGI. Under the authors' procedure: Amplification of reference gene primers was used by the study to estimate nucleated cell counts. Data came from immunoSEQ multiplex PCR; TCRdb stores just in-frame clones and leaves some out. Clone size and V and J calls were adopted from that table, with D and trimming inferred from the DNA. The table lists nearly 45,000 clones, approximately 80% of them singletons. The rearrangement links TRBV6-5 to TRBJ2-1; 8 bases align to TRBD2. Material: peripheral blood. The TCR sequence derives from a human donor in a cohort sampled during active COVID-19. The CDR3 region has the DNA TGTGCCAGCAGTTACTCAGGCGGGAGGCCCAAGCCGCAGTTCTTC. Encoded protein: CASSYSGGRPKPQFF.